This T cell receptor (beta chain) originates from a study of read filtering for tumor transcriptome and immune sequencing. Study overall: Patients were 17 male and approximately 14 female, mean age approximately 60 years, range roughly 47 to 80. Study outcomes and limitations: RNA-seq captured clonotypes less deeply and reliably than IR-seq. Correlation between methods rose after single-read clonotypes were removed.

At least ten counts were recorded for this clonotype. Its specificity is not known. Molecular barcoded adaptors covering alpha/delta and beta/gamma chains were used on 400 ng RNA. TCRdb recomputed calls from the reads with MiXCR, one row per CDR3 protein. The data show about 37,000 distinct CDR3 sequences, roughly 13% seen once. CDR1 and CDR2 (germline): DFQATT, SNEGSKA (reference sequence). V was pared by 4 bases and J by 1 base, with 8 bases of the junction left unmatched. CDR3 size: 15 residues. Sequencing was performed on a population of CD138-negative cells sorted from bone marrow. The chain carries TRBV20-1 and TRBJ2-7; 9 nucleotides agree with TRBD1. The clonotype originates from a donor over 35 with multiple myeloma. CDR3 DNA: TGCAGTGCTACCCGTCCCGGGACAGGGTCCTACGAGCAGTACTTC. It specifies CSATRPGTGSYEQYF.